This T cell receptor (beta chain) was captured in a study of T-cell memory formation after mild COVID-19. Overall study: TCR clusters were mostly confined to one donor each.

TCRdb reprocessed the 5' RACE reads via MiXCR and lists one record per CDR3 protein. The sample records fewer than 450,000 distinct CDR3 sequences, 20% to 25% being singletons. Study-wide points: Mostly located in CM and EM were contracting CD4+ clones, with contracting CD8+ clones located in EMRA. Cross-reactive memory appears to have joined, as suggested by some responding clones showing up in pre-infection memory. Second-wave clones that peaked on day 37 lacked confirmed SARS-CoV-2 specificity.

A remark on this clonotype: Its target is unknown.

The CDR3 is 15 residues long. V lost 0 bases and J 2 bases, leaving 8 bases between the germline ends. The chain has TRBV12-3 or TRBV12-4 and TRBJ2-4; a weak D match, TRBD1 (5 bases). The sequencing sample was made of PBMCs or a T cell subset sorted from them (not recorded which). The sequence came from an adult woman who had mild COVID-19 (a few samples of this study predate the infection). Cell type and time point are not known. Here the CDR3 reads CASSLASGTKNIQYF. In DNA, the CDR3 is TGTGCCAGCAGTTTAGCATCAGGGACCAAAAACATTCAGTACTTC.